The rows below give T cell receptor beta chains drawn from one sample of a study of cytomegalovirus exposure and HLA in healthy donors. Libraries were prepared by immunoSEQ multiplex PCR; TCRdb keeps only in-frame clonotypes and omits some of them. The table has hundreds of thousands of clones, about 87% seen once. The specimen sequenced was PBMCs. The receptors were sampled from a woman aged 18-29 years in good health and CMV-seronegative. CDR3s include the opening cysteine and the closing phenylalanine or tryptophan. Each record gives: clone size, V gene, D gene, J gene, CDR3 DNA, CDR3 protein. D genes are given only for firm matches. Size is omitted from some rows. Given values are once, few, many or a class for expanded clones.

-,TRBV2,-,TRBJ1-1,TGTGCCAGTGGTTTCAGAGCAGGGGTCCCAGCTTTCTTT,CASGFRAGVPAFF
few,TRBV18,-,TRBJ1-1,TGTGCCAGCTCGGGGGGGACTAACATGAACACTGAAGCTTTCTTT,CASSGGTNMNTEAFF
-,TRBV6-6,-,TRBJ2-1,TGTGCCAGCAGTTACTCGAGGGATGGCAATGAGCAGTTCTTC,CASSYSRDGNEQFF
once,TRBV27,-,TRBJ1-1,TGTGCCAGCAGTTTAAACACCCCCACTGAAGCTTTCTTT,CASSLNTPTEAFF
-,TRBV9,-,TRBJ2-7,TGTGCCAGCAGCAGGGATTCGGCGGGGCGAACCTCCTACGAGCAGTACTTC,CASSRDSAGRTSYEQYF
few,TRBV4-1,TRBD1,TRBJ1-1,TGCGCCAGCAGCCAGGGGACAGGCTCTAACACTGAAGCTTTCTTT,CASSQGTGSNTEAFF
-,TRBV6-5,-,TRBJ2-7,TGTGCCAGCAGTTACCGCCGGGGGGCTTACGAGCAGTACTTC,CASSYRRGAYEQYF
-,TRBV9,TRBD2,TRBJ2-2,TGTGCCAGCACTAGCGGGGGGGCCAGGACCGGGGAGCTGTTTTTT,CASTSGGARTGELFF
-,TRBV30,TRBD1,TRBJ1-4,TGTGCCCGGAACAGGGGGACAGGGGGCCTTGGTGAAAAACTGTTTTTT,CARNRGTGGLGEKLFF
-,TRBV27,TRBD1,TRBJ2-1,TGTGCCAGCACTCGGACAGGCTCCTACAATGAGCAGTTCTTC,CASTRTGSYNEQFF
-,TRBV14,TRBD1,TRBJ1-2,TGTGCCAGCAGCCTCGGACAGGTTGGCGGCTACACCTTC,CASSLGQVGGYTF
-,TRBV18,-,TRBJ2-5,TGTGCCAGCACCCACCCCGGACAGTCGCTTGGGGAGACCCAGTACTTC,CASTHPGQSLGETQYF
-,TRBV9,-,TRBJ1-1,TGTGCCAGCAGCGTATTTTCACCAAACGCAGGTAACACTGAAGCTTTCTTT,CASSVFSPNAGNTEAFF
-,TRBV2,TRBD1,TRBJ1-2,TGTGCCAGCAGTGGGGACAGCTCTAACTATGGCTACACCTTC,CASSGDSSNYGYTF
-,TRBV5-6,TRBD2,TRBJ2-3,TGTGCCAGCAGCTTATGGCTAGCGGGGGTATTCACAGATACGCAGTATTTT,CASSLWLAGVFTDTQYF
-,TRBV4-1,TRBD1,TRBJ1-4,TGCGCCAGCAGCCACGGGACAGGGGGATCGGGGAATGAAAAACTGTTTTTT,CASSHGTGGSGNEKLFF
-,TRBV30,-,TRBJ2-7,TGTGCCTGGAGTGTACTTCCCTACGAGCAGTACTTC,CAWSVLPYEQYF
-,TRBV7-9,-,TRBJ1-1,TGTTCCAGCAGCTTAGTGCCAGGGGAAGCTTTCTTT,CSSSLVPGEAFF
-,TRBV18,TRBD2,TRBJ2-3,TGTGCCAGCTCCCCCGGACTAGACAACACAGATACGCAGTATTTT,CASSPGLDNTDTQYF
-,TRBV6-1,-,TRBJ1-2,TGTGCCAGCAGTGAACGCAGCTATGGCTACACCTTC,CASSERSYGYTF
-,TRBV30,-,TRBJ1-6,TGTGCCTGGAGGGGGCAGGCGTATAATTCCCCCCTCCACTTT,CAWRGQAYNSPLHF
-,TRBV29-1,-,TRBJ1-1,TGCAGCGTCGGCCCCGTGGGGGGTGAGGACACTGAAGCTTTCTTT,CSVGPVGGEDTEAFF
-,TRBV7-2,-,TRBJ2-5,TGTGCCAGCAGCCAAGATCAGGGAGGTTGGGAAGAGACCCAGTACTTC,CASSQDQGGWEETQYF
-,TRBV21-1,-,TRBJ2-1,TGTGCCAGCAGCCCCGGGACTAGCGGGGTGGGGGGTGAGCAGTTCTTC,CASSPGTSGVGGEQFF
once,TRBV6-5,-,TRBJ2-3,TGTGCCAGCAGGGGGGACGGACTAACAGATACGCAGTATTTT,CASRGDGLTDTQYF
-,TRBV2,-,TRBJ2-7,TGTGCCAGCAGTGAAGCGGGGGCTGCCCGGGACGAGCAGTACTTC,CASSEAGAARDEQYF
once,TRBV25-1,TRBD2,TRBJ2-2,TGTGCCAGCAGCAAGAGCGGGGATCCCCCCGGGGAGCTGTTTTTT,CASSKSGDPPGELFF
-,TRBV25-1,-,TRBJ2-1,TGTGCCAGCAGTGAATATAAGAAAGGGAGCGAGCAGTTCTTC,CASSEYKKGSEQFF
once,TRBV29-1,TRBD2,TRBJ2-3,TGCAGCGTTGAAGAAAGGCCGGAGCGGGGGGGCCGAAGCACAGATACGCAGTATTTT,CSVEERPERGGRSTDTQYF
once,TRBV15,TRBD2,TRBJ2-1,TGTGCCACCAGCAGAGTAGCGGGGGGGCCAAATGAGCAGTTCTTC,CATSRVAGGPNEQFF
-,TRBV7-6,-,TRBJ2-1,TGTGCCAGCAGCTTAGAGGGGGTTACTGAGCAGTTCTTC,CASSLEGVTEQFF
-,TRBV19,-,TRBJ1-6,TGTGCCAGTAGTATAGCCCTATCCTATAATTCACCCCTCCACTTT,CASSIALSYNSPLHF
-,TRBV29-1,-,TRBJ2-7,TGCAGCGTTGACTCCTCCGGGTTACCCCACGAGCAGTACTTC,CSVDSSGLPHEQYF
-,TRBV7-8,TRBD1,TRBJ2-1,TGTGCCAGCAGCATATCAGGGGGCGAGCAGTTCTTC,CASSISGGEQFF
-,TRBV5-1,-,TRBJ1-5,TGCGCCAGCAGCTTGGCCCCCGACCCGAGGGGGTATAGCAATCAGCCCCAGCATTTT,CASSLAPDPRGYSNQPQHF
-,TRBV5-1,TRBD1,TRBJ1-5,TGCGCCAGCAGCCCGGGCGGGACAGGGGGCCTTCAGCCCCAGCATTTT,CASSPGGTGGLQPQHF
-,TRBV5-6,TRBD1,TRBJ1-2,TGTGCCAGCAGCTTGTATTTTTATAGAGGGGGCCTCTATGGCTACACCTTC,CASSLYFYRGGLYGYTF
-,TRBV29-1,-,TRBJ2-5,TGCAGCGCCCGGGAATGGGCGGAGACCCAGTACTTC,CSAREWAETQYF
once,TRBV7-9,-,TRBJ1-2,TGTGCCAGCAGCTTGCGGTCCTATGGCTACACCTTC,CASSLRSYGYTF
-,TRBV7-6,-,TRBJ2-2,TGTGCCAGCAGCCCCCAAAACACCGGGGAGCTGTTTTTT,CASSPQNTGELFF